The next 13 T cell receptor beta chains were all read from a single sample in a study of control samples from healthy donors and cancer patients. Measured with immunoSEQ multiplex PCR; TCRdb has only the in-frame clones, and not every one. The data hold roughly 59,000 clones, with approximately 92% observed a single time. Sequencing was done on a sample of PBMCs. These receptors were obtained from a man aged 35-49 years with colorectal cancer.

The chain carries TRBV5-5 and TRBJ2-2, with D unresolved. Germline V gives CDR1 SGHKS, CDR2 YYEKEE (reference sequence). The CDR3 runs to 13 residues. The germline V and J ends were trimmed by 2 bases and 4 bases, with 6 bases remaining between them. The CDR3 DNA reads TGTGCCAGCAGCTTAATTACCACCGGGGAGCTGTTTTTT. This gives the protein CASSLITTGELFF.

For the CDR3, the DNA is TGTGCCAGCTCAAGAGGGGAGAAAGAGACCCAGTACTTC. It yields the protein CASSRGEKETQYF. V usage is TRBV18 and J usage is TRBJ2-5, with D perhaps TRBD1 or TRBD2 (5 bases each). The CDR3 sequence is 13 residues long. Germline CDR1 KGHSH, CDR2 LQKENI. The V end was cut by 5 bases, the J end by 3 bases, with 10 bases between.

This chain links TRBV4-2 with TRBJ1-6, with a possible D match to TRBD1 (6 bases). This CDR3 spans 16 amino acids. V gave up 1 base and J gave up 0 bases, with 7 bases separating them. The V gene's germline CDR1 is LGHNA and CDR2 YNFKEQ. CDR3 in DNA: TGTGCCAGCAGCCAAGCGGACAGCTCCTATAATTCACCCCTCCACTTT. The encoded protein is CASSQADSSYNSPLHF.

J is TRBJ2-7 and V is TRBV7-9; TRBD2 agrees at 7 bases. The germline CDR1 and CDR2 sequences are SEHNR and FQNEAQ (reference sequence). CDR3 length: 11 amino acids. DNA of the CDR3: TGTACGGGGGGTTTGCTCTACGAGCAGTACTTC. Its protein product is CTGGLLYEQYF. Complete variable domain (other parts from reference TRBV7-9 and TRBJ2-7): DTGVSQNPRHKITKRGQNVTFRCDPISEHNRLYWYRQTLGQGPEFLTYFQNEAQLEKSRLLSDRFSAERPKGSFSTLEIQRTEQGDSAMYLCTGGLLYEQYFGPGTRLTVT.

This clone was detected once. This sequence joins TRBV27 and TRBJ2-7, with 7 bases aligning to TRBD2. Germline V gene lookup returns CDR1 MNHEY and CDR2 SMNVEV (reference sequence). With V trimmed by 3 bases and J by 2 bases, 7 bases remained unmatched. This CDR3 region has 15 residues. The CDR3 region has the DNA TGTGCCAGCAGTTTGTGGGCTAGCGGAACCTACGAGCAGTACTTC. Protein: CASSLWASGTYEQYF.

This chain joins TRBV3-1 (or the pseudogene TRBV3-2) and TRBJ2-3; D not resolved. V lost 5 bases and J lost 5, with 5 bases in between. Per germline, CDR1 LGHDT and CDR2 YNNKEL (reference sequence). The CDR3 consists of 11 residues. CDR3: CASSTGDTQYF. The CDR3 region has the DNA TGTGCCAGCAGCACGGGAGATACGCAGTATTTT.

With regard to this clone: A read error may account for a junction end that differs from germline. The CDR3: CASSQPLQGRNSEAFF. The CDR3 DNA reads as TGCGCCAGCAGCCAACCCTTACAGGGCCGGAACTCTGAAGCTTTCTTT. The V call is TRBV4-1, the J call TRBJ1-1; maybe TRBD1 (6 bases). CDR3 size: 16 residues. Germline-derived CDR1 and CDR2 are MGHRA and YSYEKL.

V is TRBV19 and J is TRBJ1-1; a weak D match, TRBD1 (6 bases). The V gene lost 5 bases and the J gene lost 4 bases, with 26 bases spanning the gap. The germline gives CDR1 LNHDA, CDR2 SQIVND (reference sequence). This CDR3 comprises 18 residues. CDR3 region: CASSPRGGRGAGSTEAFF. DNA of the CDR3: TGTGCCAGTAGTCCCAGGGGTGGACGGGGCGCAGGGTCCACTGAAGCTTTCTTT.

This clone appeared a single time. The chain employs TRBV5-4 and TRBJ2-5; tentatively, D is TRBD1 or TRBD2 (5 bases each). Trimming removed 4 bases from V and 5 bases from J, with 12 bases in between. Germline V lookup: CDR1 SGHNT, CDR2 YYREEE (reference sequence). This CDR3 contains 13 residues. CDR3 DNA: TGTGCCAGCAGCCGGGACCTTTGGGAGACCCAGTACTTC. It specifies CASSRDLWETQYF.

This chain links TRBV11-2 with TRBJ2-2; 7 bases are shared with TRBD1. CDR1 and CDR2 (germline): SGHAT, FQNNGV. The trim removed 2 bases at V and 7 bases at J, leaving 7 bases unmatched. CDR3 size: 15 residues. The CDR3 here is CASSLNRGPGGELFF. DNA of the CDR3: TGTGCCAGCAGCTTAAACAGGGGCCCCGGCGGGGAGCTGTTTTTT.

The chain is built from TRBV24-1 and TRBJ2-2; possibly TRBD2 for D (7 bases). This CDR3 region has 16 residues. Germline CDR1 is KGHDR and CDR2 is SFDVKD. V was trimmed by 4 bases and J by 3 bases, leaving 14 bases between them. The CDR3 sequence is CATSDARGGDTGELFF. CDR3 in DNA: TGTGCCACCAGTGACGCCAGGGGAGGGGACACCGGGGAGCTGTTTTTT.

This clone showed up just once. The rearrangement uses TRBV20-1 and TRBJ1-1; D is undetermined. V was cut by 6 bases and J by 1 base, with 6 bases left in between. This CDR3 has 11 amino acids. Germline V gives CDR1 DFQATT, CDR2 SNEGSKA (reference sequence). DNA for the CDR3: TGCAGTGCGCCTGAGAACACTGAAGCTTTCTTT. This encodes CSAPENTEAFF.

The chain is built from TRBV5-1 and TRBJ2-2, with D possibly called TRBD1 or TRBD2 (5 bases each). V dropped 4 bases and J dropped 1 base, with 14 bases sitting between them. This CDR3 comprises 16 residues. Germline CDR1 reads SGHRS; CDR2 reads YFSETQ. The CDR3 is CASSPPGTRNTGELFF. The CDR3 DNA reads TGCGCCAGCAGCCCGCCAGGGACGAGGAACACCGGGGAGCTGTTTTTT.